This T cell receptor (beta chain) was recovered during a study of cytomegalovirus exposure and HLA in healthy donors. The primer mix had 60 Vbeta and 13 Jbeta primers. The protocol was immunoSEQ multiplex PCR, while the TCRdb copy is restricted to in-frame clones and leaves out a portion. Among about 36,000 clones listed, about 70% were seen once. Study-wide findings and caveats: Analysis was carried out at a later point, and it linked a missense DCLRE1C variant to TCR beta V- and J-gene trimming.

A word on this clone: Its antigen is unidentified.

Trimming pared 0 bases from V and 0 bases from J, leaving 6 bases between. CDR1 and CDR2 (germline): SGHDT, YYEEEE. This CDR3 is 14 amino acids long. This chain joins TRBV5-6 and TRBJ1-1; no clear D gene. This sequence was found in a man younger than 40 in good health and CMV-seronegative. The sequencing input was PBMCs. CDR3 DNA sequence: TGTGCCAGCAGCTTGGGAGCCATGAACACTGAAGCTTTCTTT. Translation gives CASSLGAMNTEAFF.